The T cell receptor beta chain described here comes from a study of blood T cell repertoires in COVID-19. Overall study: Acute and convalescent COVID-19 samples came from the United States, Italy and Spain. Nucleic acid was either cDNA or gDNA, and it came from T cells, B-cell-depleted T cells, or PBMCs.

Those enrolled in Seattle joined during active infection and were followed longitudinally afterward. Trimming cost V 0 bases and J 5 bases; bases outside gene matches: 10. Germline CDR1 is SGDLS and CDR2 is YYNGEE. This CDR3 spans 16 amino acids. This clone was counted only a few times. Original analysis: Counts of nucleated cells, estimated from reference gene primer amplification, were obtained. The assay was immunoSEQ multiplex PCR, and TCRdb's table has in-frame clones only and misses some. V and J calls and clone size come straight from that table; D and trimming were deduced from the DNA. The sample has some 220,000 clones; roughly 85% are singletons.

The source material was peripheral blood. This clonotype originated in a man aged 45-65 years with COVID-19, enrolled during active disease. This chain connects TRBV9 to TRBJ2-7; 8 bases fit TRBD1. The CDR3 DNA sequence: TGTGCCAGCAGCGTAGCTACGACAGGGGCAATCGACGAGCAGTACTTC. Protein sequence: CASSVATTGAIDEQYF.